This TCR beta chain is from a study of regulatory T cells in long-lasting Graves disease. Study at large: Newly diagnosed Graves' patients had under 3 months of antithyroid drugs.

Time point given: newly diagnosed GD, antithyroid drugs for less than 3 months. The TCR library used RNA extracted from PBMCs. American Thyroid Association guidelines were used to diagnose Graves' disease. The TCR beta library used iRepertoire HTBI primers with Arm-PCR amplification of CDR3. TCRdb passed the multiplex PCR reads through MiXCR, listing each CDR3 protein once. The profile shows approximately 230,000 distinct CDR3 sequences, around 19% of them singletons. General observations from the study: Patients with persistent disease showed a bias toward TRBV28, TRBJ1-2 and TRBJ2-5. Accuracy may have been reduced by the small sample size.

The table lists this clonotype with many counts. Its target is unknown. The CDR3 contains 14 residues. V shed 8 bases and J 0 bases; nucleotides not matched to a gene: 3. Germline V gene data show CDR1 as MNHNS and CDR2 as SASEGT. Here the sequenced sample was peripheral blood mononuclear cells (PBMCs), taken at new diagnosis, from a patient treated with antithyroid drugs. This receptor was obtained from a female donor with Graves disease. The chain links TRBV6-1 to TRBJ1-3; 8 positions match TRBD1. CDR3 nucleotides: TGTGCCAGCGGCGACAGGGGCTCTGGAAACACCATATATTTT. Protein sequence: CASGDRGSGNTIYF.